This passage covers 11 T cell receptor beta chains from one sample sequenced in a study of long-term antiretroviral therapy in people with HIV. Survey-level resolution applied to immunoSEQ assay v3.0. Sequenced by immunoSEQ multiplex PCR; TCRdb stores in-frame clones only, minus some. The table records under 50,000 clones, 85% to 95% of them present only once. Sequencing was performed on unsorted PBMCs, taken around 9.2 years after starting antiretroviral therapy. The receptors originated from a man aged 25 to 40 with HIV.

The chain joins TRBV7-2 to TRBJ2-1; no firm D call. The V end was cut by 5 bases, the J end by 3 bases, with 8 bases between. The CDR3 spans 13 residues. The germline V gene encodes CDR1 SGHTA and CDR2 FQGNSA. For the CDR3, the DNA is TGTGCCAGCAGCCCTAACAGCTACAATGAGCAGTTCTTC. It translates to CASSPNSYNEQFF.

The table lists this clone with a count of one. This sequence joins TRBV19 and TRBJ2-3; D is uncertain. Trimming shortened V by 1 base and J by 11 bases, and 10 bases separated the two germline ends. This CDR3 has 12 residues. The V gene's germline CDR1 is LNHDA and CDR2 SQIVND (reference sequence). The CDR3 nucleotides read TGTGCCAGTAGTATAGTACAGTGGGAGCAGTATTTT. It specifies CASSIVQWEQYF.

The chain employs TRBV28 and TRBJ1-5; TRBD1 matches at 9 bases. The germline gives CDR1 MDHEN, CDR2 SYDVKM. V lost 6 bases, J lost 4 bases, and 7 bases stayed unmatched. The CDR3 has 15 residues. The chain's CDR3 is CASRTGGGWNQPQHF. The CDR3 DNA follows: TGTGCCAGCAGGACAGGGGGGGGATGGAATCAGCCCCAGCATTTT.

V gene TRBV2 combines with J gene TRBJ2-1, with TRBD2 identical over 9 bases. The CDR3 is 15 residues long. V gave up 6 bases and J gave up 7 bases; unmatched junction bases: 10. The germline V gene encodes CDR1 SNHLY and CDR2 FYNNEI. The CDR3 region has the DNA TGTGCCAGCAGGTTTAGCGGGGGTTGGAGTAATGAGCAGTTCTTC. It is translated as CASRFSGGWSNEQFF.

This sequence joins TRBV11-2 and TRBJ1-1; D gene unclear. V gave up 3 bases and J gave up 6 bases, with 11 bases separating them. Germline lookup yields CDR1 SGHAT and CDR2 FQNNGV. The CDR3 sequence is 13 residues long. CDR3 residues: CASSFTGAAEAFF. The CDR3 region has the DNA TGTGCCAGCAGCTTCACGGGCGCGGCTGAAGCTTTCTTT.

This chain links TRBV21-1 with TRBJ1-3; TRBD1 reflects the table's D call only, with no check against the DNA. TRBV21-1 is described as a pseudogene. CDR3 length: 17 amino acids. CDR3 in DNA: TGTGCCAGCAGCAAGGACAGGGCCCCTTTCTCTGGAAACACCATATATTTT. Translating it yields CASSKDRAPFSGNTIYF.

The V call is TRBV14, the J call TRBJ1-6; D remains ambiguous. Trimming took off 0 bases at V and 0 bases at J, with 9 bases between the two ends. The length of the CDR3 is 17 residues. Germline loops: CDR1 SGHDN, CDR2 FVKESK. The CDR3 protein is CASSQDQRSSYNSPLHF. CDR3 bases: TGTGCCAGCAGCCAAGATCAGAGGAGCTCCTATAATTCACCCCTCCACTTT.

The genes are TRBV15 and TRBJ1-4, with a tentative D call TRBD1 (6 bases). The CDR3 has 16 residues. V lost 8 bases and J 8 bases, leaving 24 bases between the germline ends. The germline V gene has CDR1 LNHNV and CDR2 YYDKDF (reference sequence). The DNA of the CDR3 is TGTGCCACCGGGCAGGTTAACAGGGCATTGGAGGAAAAACTGTTTTTT. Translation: CATGQVNRALEEKLFF.

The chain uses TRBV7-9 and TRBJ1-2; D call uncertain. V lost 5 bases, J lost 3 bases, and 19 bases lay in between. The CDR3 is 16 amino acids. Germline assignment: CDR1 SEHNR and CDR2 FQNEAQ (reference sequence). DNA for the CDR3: TGTGCCAGCAGCCCCCGGGGTAGGGTCCCTCACTATGGCTACACCTTC. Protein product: CASSPRGRVPHYGYTF.

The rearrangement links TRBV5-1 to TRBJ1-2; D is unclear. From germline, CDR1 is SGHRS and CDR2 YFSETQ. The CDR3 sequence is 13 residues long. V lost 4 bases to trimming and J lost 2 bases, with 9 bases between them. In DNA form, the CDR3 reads TGCGCCAGCAGCGACTCTACCAACTATGGCTACACCTTC. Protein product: CASSDSTNYGYTF.

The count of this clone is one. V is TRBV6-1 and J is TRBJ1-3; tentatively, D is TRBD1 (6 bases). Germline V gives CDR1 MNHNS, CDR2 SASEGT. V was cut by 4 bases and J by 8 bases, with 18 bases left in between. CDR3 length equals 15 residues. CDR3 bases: TGTGCCAGCAGTGGGTCGGGGACATGGCGGGACACCATATATTTT. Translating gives CASSGSGTWRDTIYF.